Each of the 26 T cell receptor beta chains below was sequenced from the same sample in a study of cytotoxic CD8 clonotypes in ibrutinib-treated CLL. Data came from immunoSEQ multiplex PCR; TCRdb stores just in-frame clones and leaves some out. The sample lists tens of thousands of clones; 55% to 70% were seen once. Sample: PBMCs, taken after 24 months of ibrutinib treatment. These receptors all stem from a human donor with chronic lymphocytic leukemia.

The chain joins TRBV6-5 to TRBJ2-7, with 8 bases fitting TRBD1. J gave up 4 bases and V 0 bases, and 8 bases lay outside the gene matches. Germline CDR1 reads MNHEY; CDR2 reads SVGAGI. The CDR3 is 16 amino acids. CDR3 DNA sequence: TGTGCCAGCAGTTACTCGGCAGGGGGCCGTGGATACGAGCAGTACTTC. Its protein product is CASSYSAGGRGYEQYF.

The DNA for the CDR3 is TGCAGCGTTGGAAGCGGACTCTCAAACACCGGGGAGCTGTTTTTT. Its translation is CSVGSGLSNTGELFF. The chain carries TRBV29-1 and TRBJ2-2; perhaps TRBD2 as D (5 bases). The ends were cut back, 4 bases at V and 2 bases at J, with 14 bases in the middle. The CDR3 sequence is 15 residues long. CDR1 and CDR2 (germline): SQVTM, ANQGSEA.

The CDR3 nucleotides are TGTGCCAGCAGGACACTAGCGGGCCAAGGAGATACGCAGTATTTT. Translated: CASRTLAGQGDTQYF. This chain uses TRBV7-2 with TRBJ2-3, with TRBD2 matching 9 bases. Germline values: CDR1 SGHTA, CDR2 FQGNSA. V gave up 6 bases and J gave up 5 bases; unmatched junction bases: 9. This CDR3 is built from 15 residues.

This clone is a singleton in its sample. The rearrangement joins TRBV28 to TRBJ1-1; TRBD1 agrees at 10 bases. The CDR3 consists of 17 residues. After removal of 2 bases from V and 5 bases from J, the junction contained 11 bases not matched to a gene. Germline CDR1 reads MDHEN; CDR2 reads SYDVKM. Here the CDR3 reads CASSLTGQGRGNTEAFF. The CDR3 DNA follows: TGTGCCAGCAGTTTAACGGGACAGGGGCGAGGAAATACTGAAGCTTTCTTT.

The rearrangement joins TRBV6-4 to TRBJ2-7; tentatively, D is TRBD1 (5 bases). V lost 4 bases and J lost 3, with 16 bases in between. The CDR3 has 15 amino acids. Germline V lookup: CDR1 MRHNA, CDR2 SNTAGT. The CDR3 sequence: CASSVSTVPVYEQYF. The CDR3 nucleotides read TGTGCCAGCAGTGTCTCGACAGTCCCAGTCTACGAGCAGTACTTC.

The chain combines TRBV15 with TRBJ2-7, with 7 nucleotides matching TRBD2. There are 13 residues in the CDR3. Germline lookup yields CDR1 LNHNV and CDR2 YYDKDF (reference sequence). V gave up 0 bases and J gave up 7 bases; unmatched junction bases: 3. The CDR3 loop is CATSRDWEGEQYF. The CDR3 region has the DNA TGTGCCACCAGCAGAGATTGGGAGGGGGAGCAGTACTTC.

The genes are TRBV6-1 and TRBJ1-3; D is unresolved. The CDR3 length is 13 residues. Trimming cost V 8 bases and J 0 bases, with 8 bases left between them. Per germline, CDR1 MNHNS and CDR2 SASEGT. The DNA of the CDR3 is TGTGCCAGCTTAAGCCGCTCTGGAAACACCATATATTTT. Translated, it gives CASLSRSGNTIYF.

The CDR3 region is CASLDKNTGELFF. CDR3 sequence (DNA): TGCGCCAGCCTTGACAAGAACACCGGGGAGCTGTTTTTT. The chain employs TRBV10-1 and TRBJ2-2; no firm D call. With 8 bases removed from V and 1 base from J, the gap between germline ends came to 8 bases. This CDR3 is 13 amino acids long. In germline, CDR1 is WNHNN, CDR2 SYGVQD (reference sequence).

The chain joins TRBV18 to TRBJ2-7, with D tentatively TRBD1 (6 bases). The ends were cut back, 4 bases at V and 4 bases at J, with 17 bases in the middle. Per germline, CDR1 KGHSH and CDR2 LQKENI. CDR3 length: 15 residues. The CDR3 is CASSQSRGWGYEQYF. The CDR3, as DNA: TGTGCCAGCTCACAAAGCAGGGGATGGGGTTACGAGCAGTACTTC.

The V gene is TRBV10-1, the J gene TRBJ1-1; no clear D. Trimming stripped 6 bases from V and 6 bases from J, with 8 bases between. The CDR3 loop spans 11 amino acids. Germline V gives CDR1 WNHNN, CDR2 SYGVQD (reference sequence). The CDR3 here is CASRARAEAFF. In DNA, the CDR3 is TGCGCCAGCAGGGCACGGGCTGAAGCTTTCTTT.

This clone showed up just a few times. The V call is TRBV9, the J call TRBJ1-2; no reliable D call. Deletions cut 6 bases from V and 7 bases from J, with 22 bases between. The CDR3 is 15 residues long. Germline-derived CDR1 and CDR2 are SGDLS and YYNGEE. CDR3 protein: CASTYTLEGVGGYTF. CDR3 DNA sequence: TGTGCCAGCACCTACACTTTGGAGGGTGTGGGTGGCTACACCTTC. Supplemented by reference TRBV9 and TRBJ1-2, the full variable domain reads DSGVTQTPKHLITATGQRVTLRCSPRSGDLSVYWYQQSLDQGLQFLIQYYNGEERAKGNILERFSAQQFPDLHSELNLSSLELGDSALYFCASTYTLEGVGGYTFGSGTRLTVV.

The genes are TRBV30 and TRBJ2-3; 11 bases agree with TRBD2. V lost 2 bases, J lost 6 bases, and 7 bases stayed unmatched. This CDR3 is 15 amino acids long. The germline gives CDR1 GTSNPN, CDR2 SVGIG (reference sequence). The CDR3 is CAWSRVAGGLDTQYF. The CDR3 coding sequence is TGTGCCTGGAGTCGGGTAGCGGGGGGGCTTGATACGCAGTATTTT.

For the CDR3, the DNA is TGTGCCAGTAGTGCGCATGACAGGGTCACTGAAGCTTTCTTT. This encodes CASSAHDRVTEAFF. This rearrangement joins TRBV19 to TRBJ1-1, with TRBD1 matching over 7 bases. V lost 5 bases and J lost 4; bases outside the gene matches: 7. Germline V gene data show CDR1 as LNHDA and CDR2 as SQIVND (reference sequence). This CDR3 is built from 14 residues.

V usage is TRBV12-5 and J usage is TRBJ2-1; maybe TRBD2 (6 bases). Germline V gene data show CDR1 as LGHNT and CDR2 as FRNRAP. This CDR3 region has 16 residues. V was trimmed by 6 bases and J by 8 bases, leaving 23 bases between them. CDR3 sequence (DNA): TGTGCTAGTGGGCCGGGACTTTCCAACCGGAGAGATGAGCAGTTCTTC. It translates to CASGPGLSNRRDEQFF.

The chain couples TRBV5-1 to TRBJ2-7; TRBD2 is a possible D gene (7 bases). The germline gives CDR1 SGHRS, CDR2 YFSETQ. This CDR3 region has 13 residues. V was cut by 7 bases and J by 0 bases, with 11 bases left in between. The CDR3 DNA reads TGCGCCAGCGGGGGGGCGAGCTCCTACGAGCAGTACTTC. It encodes CASGGASSYEQYF. Using reference TRBV5-1 and TRBJ2-7 for the parts outside the CDR3, the full variable domain is KAGVTQTPRYLIKTRGQQVTLSCSPISGHRSVSWYQQTPGQGLQFLFEYFSETQRNKGNFPGRFSGRQFSNSRSEMNVSTLELGDSALYLCASGGASSYEQYFGPGTRLTVT.

There are a few counts of this clone. The rearrangement links TRBV15 to TRBJ1-2, with 10 bases that match TRBD1. The CDR3 consists of 17 residues. The germline gives CDR1 LNHNV, CDR2 YYDKDF (reference sequence). V lost 3 bases and J lost 3; bases outside the gene matches: 10. The CDR3 bases are TGTGCCACCAGCAGCACACGAGACAGGGGGCGGGACTATGGCTACACCTTC. Protein sequence: CATSSTRDRGRDYGYTF. The full variable domain, rest sourced from reference TRBV15 and TRBJ1-2, is DAMVIQNPRYQVTQFGKPVTLSCSQTLNHNVMYWYQQKSSQAPKLLFHYYDKDFNNEADTPDNFQSRRPNTSFCFLDIRSPGLGDTAMYLCATSSTRDRGRDYGYTFGSGTRLTVV.

The chain carries TRBV4-3 and TRBJ1-5, with TRBD1 as a possible D gene (6 bases). Trimming shortened V by 1 base and J by 6 bases, and 13 bases separated the two germline ends. From germline, CDR1 is LGHNA and CDR2 YSLEER. This CDR3 comprises 15 residues. CDR3 nucleotides: TGCGCCAGCAGCCAAGCGGGGGCCCGGGGTCAGCCCCAGCATTTT. Protein sequence: CASSQAGARGQPQHF.

This clone was counted once. The rearrangement uses TRBV30 and TRBJ2-1; 8 bases are shared with TRBD1. The junction had 6 bases not matched to a gene; V was cut back by 0 bases and J by 8 bases. The CDR3 covers 14 residues. CDR1 is GTSNPN, CDR2 SVGIG, per germline (reference sequence). This CDR3 reads CAWSVGTGGDEQFF. The CDR3 region has the DNA TGTGCCTGGAGTGTCGGGACAGGTGGGGATGAGCAGTTCTTC.

There are a few counts of this clone. This chain links TRBV2 with TRBJ1-4; D possibly corresponds to TRBD1 (5 bases). V was cut by 4 bases and J by 7 bases, with 13 bases left in between. Germline CDR1 and CDR2: SNHLY and FYNNEI. The CDR3 is 14 residues long. CDR3 sequence: CASSGIGEGEKLFF. The CDR3 nucleotides are TGTGCCAGCAGTGGAATAGGGGAGGGTGAAAAACTGTTTTTT.

This chain uses TRBV27 with TRBJ2-7; weak D call: TRBD1 (5 bases). Germline lookup yields CDR1 MNHEY and CDR2 SMNVEV (reference sequence). The CDR3 sequence is 17 residues long. V was cut by 3 bases and J by 0 bases, with 18 bases left in between. The CDR3 sequence: CASSFSGWQGSSYEQYF. The CDR3 DNA reads TGTGCCAGCAGTTTTAGTGGGTGGCAGGGCAGCTCCTACGAGCAGTACTTC.

The chain recombines TRBV2 with TRBJ2-2; 8 bases line up with TRBD2. This CDR3 contains 15 residues. V shed 5 bases and J 0 bases; nucleotides not matched to a gene: 2. Germline CDR1 SNHLY, CDR2 FYNNEI. The CDR3 coding sequence is TGTGCCAGCAGTCGTAGCGGGGCGAACACCGGGGAGCTGTTTTTT. This gives the protein CASSRSGANTGELFF.

DNA of the CDR3: TGTGCCAGCTCGAATGGTGAGCAGTTCTTC. This translates into CASSNGEQFF. The chain recombines TRBV21-1 with TRBJ2-1. TRBV21-1 is classified as a pseudogene. The CDR3 totals 10 residues.

This sequence joins TRBV29-1 and TRBJ2-4, with D possibly TRBD2 on 5 matching bases. The CDR3 has 12 amino acids. In germline, CDR1 is SQVTM, CDR2 ANQGSEA. Trimming cost V 8 bases and J 2 bases, with 10 bases left between them. The CDR3: CSFRTSKNIQYF. CDR3 sequence (DNA): TGCAGCTTCCGGACTTCCAAAAACATTCAGTACTTC. The full variable domain, with the rest looked up from reference TRBV29-1 and TRBJ2-4, is SAVISQKPSRDICQRGTSLTIQCQVDSQVTMMFWYRQQPGQSLTLIATANQGSEATYESGFVIDKFPISRPNLTFSTLTVSNMSPEDSSIYLCSFRTSKNIQYFGAGTRLSVL.

This clone came up a few times. V is TRBV18 and J is TRBJ2-1; no definite D call. The CDR3 runs 13 residues. In germline, CDR1 is KGHSH, CDR2 LQKENI. The germline V and J ends were trimmed by 8 bases and 3 bases, with 11 bases remaining between them. In DNA form, the CDR3 reads TGTGCCAGCGGGTCACAAAACTACAATGAGCAGTTCTTC. Encoded protein: CASGSQNYNEQFF. Based on the CDR3 plus reference TRBV18 and TRBJ2-1, the full variable domain is NAGVMQNPRHLVRRRGQEARLRCSPMKGHSHVYWYRQLPEEGLKFMVYLQKENIIDESGMPKERFSAEFPKEGPSILRIQQVVRGDSAAYFCASGSQNYNEQFFGPGTRLTVL.

The chain carries TRBV2 and TRBJ1-4; a possible D gene is TRBD1 (5 bases). There are 14 residues in the CDR3. Between the trimmed V and J ends, which lost 7 bases and 0 bases, there was a span of 9 bases. The germline CDR1 and CDR2 sequences are SNHLY and FYNNEI. The CDR3 reads CASTPTATNEKLFF. CDR3 bases: TGTGCCAGCACCCCGACAGCAACTAATGAAAAACTGTTTTTT.

J is TRBJ1-3 and V is TRBV5-6; no clear D. The CDR3 covers 14 residues. CDR1 and CDR2 from the germline V gene are SGHDT and YYEEEE. V was trimmed by 1 base and J by 2 bases, leaving 7 bases between them. In DNA, the CDR3 is TGTGCCAGCAGCTTGAGAGGTGCTGGAAACACCATATATTTT. It yields the protein CASSLRGAGNTIYF.